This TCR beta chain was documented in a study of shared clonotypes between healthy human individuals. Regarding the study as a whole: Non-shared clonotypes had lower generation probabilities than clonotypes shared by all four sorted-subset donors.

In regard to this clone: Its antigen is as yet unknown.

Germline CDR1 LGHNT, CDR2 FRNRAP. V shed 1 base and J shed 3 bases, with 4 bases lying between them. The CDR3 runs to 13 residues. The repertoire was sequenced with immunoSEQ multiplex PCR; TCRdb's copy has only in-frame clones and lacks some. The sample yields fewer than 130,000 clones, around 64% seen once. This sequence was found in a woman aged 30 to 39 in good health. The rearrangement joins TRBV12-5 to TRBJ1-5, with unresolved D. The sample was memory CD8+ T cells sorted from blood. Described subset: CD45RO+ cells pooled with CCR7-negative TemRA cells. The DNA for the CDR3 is TGTGCTAGTGGTTTGGGGGTCAATCAGCCCCAGCATTTT. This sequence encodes CASGLGVNQPQHF.